This TCR beta chain was sequenced in a study of identical twins. This clonotype occurred a few times. What it recognizes is unknown. MiXCR, run by TCRdb on the 5' RACE reads, gives a single entry per CDR3 protein. This sample carries 1.5 million to 2 million distinct CDR3 sequences, roughly a third of them seen once, and the ten largest clones take more than 0.25%. Regarding the study as a whole: High-abundance cord blood beta clonotypes had fewer insertions; memory repertoires showed none.

Sequencing used cord blood. The TCR was taken from a newborn girl in good health.

CDR3 nucleotides: TGTGCCATCAGGGCGGGACTAGCGGTAAACTACGAGCAGTACTTC. It encodes CAIRAGLAVNYEQYF. The chain links TRBV10-3 to TRBJ2-5, with 11 bases aligning to TRBD2. The J call may be wrong; the DNA end is better matched by TRBJ2-7. This CDR3 contains 15 residues. Germline values: CDR1 ENHRY, CDR2 SYGVKD.